Below are 9 T cell receptor beta chains sequenced from a single sample in a study of PD-L1 blockade in urothelial cancer. Clones were sequenced by immunoSEQ multiplex PCR, and TCRdb holds only the in-frame ones, with some missing. The sample has over 70,000 clones; around four fifths are singletons. The time point here: peripheral blood 6 weeks after treatment start. The sequencing here drew on PBMCs, taken around atezolizumab (anti-PD-L1) treatment. Receptors originate from a man between 65 and 85 years old with urothelial cancer.

The rearrangement uses TRBV10-1 and TRBJ1-5, with D hard to call. CDR1 and CDR2 from the germline V gene are WNHNN and SYGVQD (reference sequence). Trimming stripped 10 bases from V and 7 bases from J, with 17 bases between. The CDR3 has 13 amino acids. The CDR3 region is CANYTPGPQPQHF. The CDR3, as DNA: TGCGCCAATTACACCCCAGGTCCCCAGCCCCAGCATTTT.

This clone was observed a few times. This chain connects TRBV13 to TRBJ2-7, with TRBD2 identical over 14 bases. Losses at the gene ends were 8 bases for V and 6 bases for J; bases not matched to a gene: 0. Germline CDR1 reads PRHDT; CDR2 reads FYEKMQ (reference sequence). The CDR3 has 12 amino acids. CDR3 sequence reads: CASGLAGGEQYF. DNA for the CDR3: TGTGCCAGCGGACTAGCGGGAGGCGAGCAGTACTTC.

The chain couples TRBV10-3 to TRBJ2-7, with 8 bases that match TRBD1. Germline-derived CDR1 and CDR2 are ENHRY and SYGVKD. After removal of 4 bases from V and 5 bases from J, the junction contained 10 bases not matched to a gene. The CDR3 has 15 residues. CDR3 loop: CAISGSGGAGHEQYF. DNA of the CDR3: TGTGCCATCAGTGGTTCAGGGGGCGCGGGCCACGAGCAGTACTTC.

This clone occurred a few times. The rearrangement joins TRBV7-8 to TRBJ1-5; no definite D call. V shed 1 base and J shed 7 bases, with 8 bases lying between them. The CDR3 length is 13 residues. CDR1 is SGHVS, CDR2 FQNEAQ, per germline. For the CDR3, the DNA is TGTGCCAGCAGCTTAGGCGAGGGACAGCCCCAGCATTTT. Encoded protein: CASSLGEGQPQHF.

This clone was detected only a few times. This chain joins TRBV7-8 and TRBJ2-3; D is unclear. Trimming shortened V by 0 bases and J by 1 base, and 8 bases separated the two germline ends. CDR1 and CDR2 (germline): SGHVS, FQNEAQ. CDR3 size: 15 residues. The CDR3 DNA follows: TGTGCCAGCAGCTTAGCGACTTCTGGCACAGATACGCAGTATTTT. This codes for CASSLATSGTDTQYF.

This CDR3 is CASSSIRGQGTDTQYF. CDR3 sequence (DNA): TGTGCCAGCAGCTCTATACGGGGACAGGGAACAGATACGCAGTATTTT. This chain joins TRBV7-9 and TRBJ2-3, with TRBD1 identical over 9 bases. Germline lookup yields CDR1 SEHNR and CDR2 FQNEAQ (reference sequence). CDR3 length: 16 amino acids. The V segment lost 4 bases and the J segment 3 bases; nucleotides outside the gene matches: 8.

As regards this clone: It is unclear where the CDR3 begins or ends on the DNA, so no DNA is shown, and the CDR3 is as TCRdb lists it. The chain employs TRBV6-4 and TRBJ1-3. Germline V lookup: CDR1 MRHNA, CDR2 SNTAGT. Termini included, the CDR3 measures 13 amino acids. The CDR3 sequence is CASILGARNTIYF.

The chain recombines TRBV29-1 with TRBJ2-2; 9 bases align to TRBD2. Germline V gene lookup returns CDR1 SQVTM and CDR2 ANQGSEA. The CDR3 is 14 amino acids. Trimming took 0 bases from V and 7 from J; bases not matched to a gene: 3. CDR3: CSVEEGTSIGELFF. DNA of the CDR3: TGCAGCGTTGAAGAAGGGACTAGCATCGGGGAGCTGTTTTTT.

The chain combines TRBV11-2 with TRBJ2-3; 8 nucleotides line up with TRBD1. This CDR3 has 15 amino acids. V lost 5 bases and J lost 7; bases outside the gene matches: 11. The V gene's germline CDR1 is SGHAT and CDR2 FQNNGV. CDR3 protein: CASSRAGGKGHTQYF. DNA for the CDR3: TGTGCCAGCAGCAGAGCAGGGGGCAAAGGACATACGCAGTATTTT.